This TCR beta chain was retrieved from a study of OX40 agonist ivuxolimab in advanced cancers. In the study overall: Ivuxolimab is an agonistic anti-OX40 (CD134) antibody, and patients were treated with it.

This table comes from immunoSEQ multiplex PCR, and its TCRdb copy is limited to in-frame clones, with some not included. The table includes 9,000 to 10,000 clones, roughly 71% detected once. The sample here was CD4+ or CD8+ T cells sorted from blood, taken in a trial of the OX40 agonist ivuxolimab. The TCR originated in an adult with an advanced solid tumor such as melanoma, head and neck, liver or kidney cancer.

The CDR3 protein is CASSQTDRGSGELFF. DNA of the CDR3: TGCGCCAGCAGCCAGACGGACAGGGGGTCCGGGGAGCTGTTTTTT. The chain links TRBV4-1 to TRBJ2-2, with 10 bases identical to TRBD1. The CDR3 loop spans 15 amino acids. Per the germline V gene, CDR1 is MGHRA and CDR2 is YSYEKL. V was pared by 3 bases and J by 6 bases, with 4 bases of the junction left unmatched.